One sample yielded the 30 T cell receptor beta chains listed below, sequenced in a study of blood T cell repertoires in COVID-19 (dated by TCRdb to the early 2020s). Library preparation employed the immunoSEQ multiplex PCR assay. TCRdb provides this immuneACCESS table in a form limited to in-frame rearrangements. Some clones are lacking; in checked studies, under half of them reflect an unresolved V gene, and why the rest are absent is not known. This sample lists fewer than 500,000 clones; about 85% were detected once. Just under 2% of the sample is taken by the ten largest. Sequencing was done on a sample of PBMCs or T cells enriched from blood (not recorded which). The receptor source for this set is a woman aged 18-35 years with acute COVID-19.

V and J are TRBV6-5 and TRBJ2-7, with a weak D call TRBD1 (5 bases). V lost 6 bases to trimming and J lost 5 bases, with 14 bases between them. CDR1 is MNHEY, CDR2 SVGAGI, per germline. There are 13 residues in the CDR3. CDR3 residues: CASRLQGTNEQYF. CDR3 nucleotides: TGTGCCAGCAGATTGCAGGGCACCAACGAGCAGTACTTC.

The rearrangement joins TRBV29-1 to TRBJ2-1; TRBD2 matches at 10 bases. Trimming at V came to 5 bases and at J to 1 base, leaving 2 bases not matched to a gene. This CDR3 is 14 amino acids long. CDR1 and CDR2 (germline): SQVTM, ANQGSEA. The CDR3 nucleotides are TGCAGCGTTTTTAGCGGGAGGTCCTACAATGAGCAGTTCTTC. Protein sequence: CSVFSGRSYNEQFF.

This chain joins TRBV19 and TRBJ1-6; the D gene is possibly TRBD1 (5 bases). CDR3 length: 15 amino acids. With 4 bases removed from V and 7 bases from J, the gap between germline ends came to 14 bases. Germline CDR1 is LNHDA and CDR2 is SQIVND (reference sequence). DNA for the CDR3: TGTGCCAGTAGTACGGACACAGCTCGGAATTCACCCCTCCACTTT. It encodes CASSTDTARNSPLHF.

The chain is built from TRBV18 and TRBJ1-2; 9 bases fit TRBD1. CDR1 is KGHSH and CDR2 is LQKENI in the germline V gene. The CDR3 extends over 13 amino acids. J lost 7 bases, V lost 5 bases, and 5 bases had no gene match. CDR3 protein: CASSLQGAGGYTF. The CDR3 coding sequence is TGTGCCAGCTCATTACAGGGGGCAGGTGGCTACACCTTC.

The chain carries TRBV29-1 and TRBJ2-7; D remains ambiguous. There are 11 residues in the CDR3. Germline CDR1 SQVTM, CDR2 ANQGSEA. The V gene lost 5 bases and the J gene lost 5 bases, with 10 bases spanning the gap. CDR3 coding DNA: TGCAGCGTTCGGTCGTTCCACGAGCAGTACTTC. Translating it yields CSVRSFHEQYF.

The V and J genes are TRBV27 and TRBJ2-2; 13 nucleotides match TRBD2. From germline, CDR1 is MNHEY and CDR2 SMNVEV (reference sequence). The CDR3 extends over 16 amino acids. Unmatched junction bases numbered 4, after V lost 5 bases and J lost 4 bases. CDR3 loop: CASSEGLAGTTGELFF. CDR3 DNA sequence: TGTGCCAGCAGTGAGGGACTAGCGGGGACCACCGGGGAGCTGTTTTTT.

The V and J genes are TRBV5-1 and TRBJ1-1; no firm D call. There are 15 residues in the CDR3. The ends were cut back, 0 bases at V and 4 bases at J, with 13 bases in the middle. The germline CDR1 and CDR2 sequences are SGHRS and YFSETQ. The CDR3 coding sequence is TGCGCCAGCAGCTTGGCGGAGTATCCGGGCACTGAAGCTTTCTTT. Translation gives CASSLAEYPGTEAFF.

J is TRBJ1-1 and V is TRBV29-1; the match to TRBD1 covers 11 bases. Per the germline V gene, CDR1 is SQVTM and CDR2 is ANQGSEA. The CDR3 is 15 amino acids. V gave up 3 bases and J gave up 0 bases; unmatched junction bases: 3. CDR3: CSVEGTGGMNTEAFF. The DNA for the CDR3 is TGCAGCGTTGAGGGGACAGGGGGTATGAACACTGAAGCTTTCTTT.

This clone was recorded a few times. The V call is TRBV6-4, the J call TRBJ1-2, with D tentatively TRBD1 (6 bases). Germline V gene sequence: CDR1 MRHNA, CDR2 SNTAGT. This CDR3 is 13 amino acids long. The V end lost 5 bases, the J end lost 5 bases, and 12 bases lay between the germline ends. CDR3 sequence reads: CASSRQVGYGYTF. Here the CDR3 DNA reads TGTGCCAGCAGTCGACAGGTTGGATATGGCTACACCTTC.

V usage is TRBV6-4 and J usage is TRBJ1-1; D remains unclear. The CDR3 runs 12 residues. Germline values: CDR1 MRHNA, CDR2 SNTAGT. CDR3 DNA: TGTGCAGGTGGGGAGGTGATCACTGAAGCTTTCTTT. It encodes CAGGEVITEAFF.

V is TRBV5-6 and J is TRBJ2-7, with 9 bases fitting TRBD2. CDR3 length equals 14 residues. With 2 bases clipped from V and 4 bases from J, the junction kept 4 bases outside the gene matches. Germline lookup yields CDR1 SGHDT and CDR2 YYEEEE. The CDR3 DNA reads TGTGCCAGCAGCTTCAGTAGCGGGGGTTACGAGCAGTACTTC. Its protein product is CASSFSSGGYEQYF. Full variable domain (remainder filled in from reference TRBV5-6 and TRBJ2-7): DAGVTQSPTHLIKTRGQQVTLRCSPKSGHDTVSWYQQALGQGPQFIFQYYEEEERQRGNFPDRFSGHQFPNYSSELNVNALLLGDSALYLCASSFSSGGYEQYFGPGTRLTVT.

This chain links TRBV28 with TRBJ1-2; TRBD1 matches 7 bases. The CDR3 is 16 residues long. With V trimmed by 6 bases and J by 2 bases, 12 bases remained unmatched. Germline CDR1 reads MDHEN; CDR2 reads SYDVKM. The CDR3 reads CASSPGTVSFNYGYTF. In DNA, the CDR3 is TGTGCCAGCAGCCCCGGGACAGTCTCCTTCAACTATGGCTACACCTTC.

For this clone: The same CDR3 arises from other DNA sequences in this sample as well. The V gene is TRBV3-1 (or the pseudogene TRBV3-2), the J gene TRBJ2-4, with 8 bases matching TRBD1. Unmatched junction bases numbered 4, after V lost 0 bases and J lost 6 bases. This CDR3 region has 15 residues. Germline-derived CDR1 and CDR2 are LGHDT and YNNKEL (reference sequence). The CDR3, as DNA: TGTGCCAGCAGCCAAGATACCACAGGGGGAAACATTCAGTACTTC. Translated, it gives CASSQDTTGGNIQYF.

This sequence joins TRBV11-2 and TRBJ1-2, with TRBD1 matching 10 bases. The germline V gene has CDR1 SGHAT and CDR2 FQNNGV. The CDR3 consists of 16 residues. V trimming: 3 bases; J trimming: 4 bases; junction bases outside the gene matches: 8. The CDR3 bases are TGTGCCAGCAGCTTGGGGACAGGGGCTGGTGGCTATGGCTACACCTTC. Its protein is CASSLGTGAGGYGYTF. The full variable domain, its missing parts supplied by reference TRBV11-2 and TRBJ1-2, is EAGVAQSPRYKIIEKRQSVAFWCNPISGHATLYWYQQILGQGPKLLIQFQNNGVVDDSQLPKDRFSAERLKGVDSTLKIQPAKLEDSAVYLCASSLGTGAGGYGYTFGSGTRLTVV.

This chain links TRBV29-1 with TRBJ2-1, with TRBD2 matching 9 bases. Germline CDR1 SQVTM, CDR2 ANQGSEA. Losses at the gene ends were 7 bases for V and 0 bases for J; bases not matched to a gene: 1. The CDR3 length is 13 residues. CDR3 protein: CSETSGSYNEQFF. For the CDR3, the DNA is TGCAGCGAGACTAGCGGCTCCTACAATGAGCAGTTCTTC.

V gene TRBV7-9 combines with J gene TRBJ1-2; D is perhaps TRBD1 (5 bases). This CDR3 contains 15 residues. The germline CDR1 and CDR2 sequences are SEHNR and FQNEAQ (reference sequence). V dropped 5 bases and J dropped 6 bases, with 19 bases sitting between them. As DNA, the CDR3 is TGTGCCAGCAGCGACGGCGGGGCTAACCTGCATGGCTACACCTTC. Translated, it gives CASSDGGANLHGYTF.

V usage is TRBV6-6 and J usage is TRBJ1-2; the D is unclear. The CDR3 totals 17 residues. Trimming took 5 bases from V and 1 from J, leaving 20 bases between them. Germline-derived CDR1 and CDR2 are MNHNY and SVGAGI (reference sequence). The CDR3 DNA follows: TGTGCCAGCAGTCAACCCGAGGGCGGAGGCCTTAACTATGGCTACACCTTC. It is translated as CASSQPEGGGLNYGYTF.

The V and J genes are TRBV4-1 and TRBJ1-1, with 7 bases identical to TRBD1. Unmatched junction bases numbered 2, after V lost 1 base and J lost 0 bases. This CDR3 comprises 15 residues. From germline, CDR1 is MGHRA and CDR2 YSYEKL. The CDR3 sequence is CASSQVDRVNTEAFF. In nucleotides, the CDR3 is TGCGCCAGCAGCCAAGTAGACAGGGTGAACACTGAAGCTTTCTTT.

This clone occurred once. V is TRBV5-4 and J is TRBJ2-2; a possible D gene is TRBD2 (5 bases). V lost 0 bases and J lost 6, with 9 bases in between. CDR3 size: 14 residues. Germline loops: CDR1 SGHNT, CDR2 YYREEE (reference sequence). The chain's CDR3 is CASSLARGSGELFF. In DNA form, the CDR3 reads TGTGCCAGCAGCTTGGCCCGGGGATCCGGGGAGCTGTTTTTT.

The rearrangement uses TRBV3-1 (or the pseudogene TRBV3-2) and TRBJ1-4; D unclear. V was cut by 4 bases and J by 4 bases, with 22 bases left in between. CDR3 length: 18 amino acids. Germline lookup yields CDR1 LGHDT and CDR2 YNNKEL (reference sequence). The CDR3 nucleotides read TGTGCCAGCAGCCGCCTTGAAGTTGCAGGTGCCTTTAATGAAAAACTGTTTTTT. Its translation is CASSRLEVAGAFNEKLFF.

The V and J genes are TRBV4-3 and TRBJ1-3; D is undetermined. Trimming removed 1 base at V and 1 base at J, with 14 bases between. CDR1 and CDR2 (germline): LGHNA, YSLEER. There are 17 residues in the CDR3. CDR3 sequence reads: CASSQGPGLLSGNTIYF. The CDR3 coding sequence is TGCGCCAGCAGCCAAGGCCCCGGACTTCTTTCTGGAAACACCATATATTTT.

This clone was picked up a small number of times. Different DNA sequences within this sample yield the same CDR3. The CDR3 region is CASIPGQGSYEQYF. DNA of the CDR3: TGTGCCAGCATCCCGGGACAGGGTAGTTACGAGCAGTACTTC. The chain employs TRBV2 and TRBJ2-7, with 9 nucleotides matching TRBD1. This CDR3 is built from 14 residues. Per germline, CDR1 SNHLY and CDR2 FYNNEI. V was clipped by 7 bases and J by 4 bases; unmatched bases: 8.

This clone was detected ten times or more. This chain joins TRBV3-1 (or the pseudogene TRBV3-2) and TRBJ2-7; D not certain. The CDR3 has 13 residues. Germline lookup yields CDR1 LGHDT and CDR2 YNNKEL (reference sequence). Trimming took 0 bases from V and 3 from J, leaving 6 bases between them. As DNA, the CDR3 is TGTGCCAGCAGCCAAGAATTCCGCTACGAGCAGTACTTC. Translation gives CASSQEFRYEQYF.

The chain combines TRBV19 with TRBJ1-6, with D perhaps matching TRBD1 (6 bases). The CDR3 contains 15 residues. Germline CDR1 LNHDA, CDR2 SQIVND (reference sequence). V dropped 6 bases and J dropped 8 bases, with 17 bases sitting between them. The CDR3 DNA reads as TGTGCCAGTAGCCCTCCGGGGGGCTTTTATTCACCCCTCCACTTT. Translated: CASSPPGGFYSPLHF. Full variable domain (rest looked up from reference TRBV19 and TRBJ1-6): DGGITQSPKYLFRKEGQNVTLSCEQNLNHDAMYWYRQDPGQGLRLIYYSQIVNDFQKGDIAEGYSVSREKKESFPLTVTSAQKNPTAFYLCASSPPGGFYSPLHFGNGTRLTVT.

CDR3 loop: CATSDRLGSGNEQFF. In DNA, the CDR3 is TGTGCCACCAGTGATCGACTAGGAAGCGGCAATGAGCAGTTCTTC. V usage is TRBV24-1 and J usage is TRBJ2-1; possible D gene TRBD2, 6 bases. V lost 3 bases and J lost 6, with 14 bases in between. The germline V gene encodes CDR1 KGHDR and CDR2 SFDVKD. The CDR3 length is 15 residues.

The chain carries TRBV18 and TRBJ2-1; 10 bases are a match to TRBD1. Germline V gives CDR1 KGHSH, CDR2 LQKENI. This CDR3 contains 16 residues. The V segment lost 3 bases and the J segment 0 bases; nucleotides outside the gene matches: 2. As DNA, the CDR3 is TGTGCCAGCTCACCGGGACAGGGGAGCTCCTACAATGAGCAGTTCTTC. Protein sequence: CASSPGQGSSYNEQFF.

Here the CDR3 reads CASRSQGSYNSPLHF. The CDR3 DNA is TGTGCCAGCAGATCGCAGGGGTCCTATAATTCACCCCTCCACTTT. V and J are TRBV27 and TRBJ1-6; a possible D gene is TRBD1 (6 bases). This CDR3 comprises 15 residues. Germline CDR1 MNHEY, CDR2 SMNVEV (reference sequence). V was trimmed by 6 bases and J by 1 base, leaving 10 bases between them.

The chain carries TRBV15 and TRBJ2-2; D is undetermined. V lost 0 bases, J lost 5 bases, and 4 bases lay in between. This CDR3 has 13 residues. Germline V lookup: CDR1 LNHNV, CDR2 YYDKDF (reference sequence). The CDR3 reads CATSRDRTGELFF. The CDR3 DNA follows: TGTGCCACCAGCAGAGATCGGACCGGGGAGCTGTTTTTT.

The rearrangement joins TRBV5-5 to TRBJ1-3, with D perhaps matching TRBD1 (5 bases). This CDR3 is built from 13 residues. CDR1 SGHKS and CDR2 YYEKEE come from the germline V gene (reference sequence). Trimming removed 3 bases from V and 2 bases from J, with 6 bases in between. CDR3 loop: CASSWGAGNTIYF. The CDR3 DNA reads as TGTGCCAGCAGCTGGGGGGCTGGAAACACCATATATTTT.

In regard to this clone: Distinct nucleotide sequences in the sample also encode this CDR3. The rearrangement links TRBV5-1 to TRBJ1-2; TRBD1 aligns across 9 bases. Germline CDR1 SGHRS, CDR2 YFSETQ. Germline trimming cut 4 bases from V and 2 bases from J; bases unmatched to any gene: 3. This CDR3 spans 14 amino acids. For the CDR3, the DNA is TGCGCCAGCAGCCCCGACAGGGGGAACTATGGCTACACCTTC. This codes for CASSPDRGNYGYTF. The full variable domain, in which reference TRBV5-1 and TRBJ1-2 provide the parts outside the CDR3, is KAGVTQTPRYLIKTRGQQVTLSCSPISGHRSVSWYQQTPGQGLQFLFEYFSETQRNKGNFPGRFSGRQFSNSRSEMNVSTLELGDSALYLCASSPDRGNYGYTFGSGTRLTVV.